This T cell receptor beta chain is drawn from a study of blood T cell repertoires in COVID-19. The wider study: Italy, Spain and the United States were the sources of the convalescent and acute COVID-19 samples. Nucleic acid was either cDNA or gDNA, and it came from T cells, B-cell-depleted T cells, or PBMCs.

Assay used: immunoSEQ multiplex PCR; TCRdb lists only in-frame clones, some missing. The sample carries fewer than 100,000 clones, around 87% recorded once. CDR1 LGHDT and CDR2 YNNKEL come from the germline V gene (reference sequence). Trimming took 3 bases from V and 7 from J, leaving 7 bases between them. This CDR3 region has 11 residues. This clone has a handful of counts. The chain joins TRBV3-1 (or the pseudogene TRBV3-2) to TRBJ2-7, with D possibly being TRBD2 (6 bases). Input material: peripheral blood. The receptor was derived from a human donor in a cohort sampled during active COVID-19. The CDR3: CASSQRGEQYF. In nucleotides, the CDR3 is TGTGCCAGCAGCCAGCGGGGAGAGCAGTACTTC.